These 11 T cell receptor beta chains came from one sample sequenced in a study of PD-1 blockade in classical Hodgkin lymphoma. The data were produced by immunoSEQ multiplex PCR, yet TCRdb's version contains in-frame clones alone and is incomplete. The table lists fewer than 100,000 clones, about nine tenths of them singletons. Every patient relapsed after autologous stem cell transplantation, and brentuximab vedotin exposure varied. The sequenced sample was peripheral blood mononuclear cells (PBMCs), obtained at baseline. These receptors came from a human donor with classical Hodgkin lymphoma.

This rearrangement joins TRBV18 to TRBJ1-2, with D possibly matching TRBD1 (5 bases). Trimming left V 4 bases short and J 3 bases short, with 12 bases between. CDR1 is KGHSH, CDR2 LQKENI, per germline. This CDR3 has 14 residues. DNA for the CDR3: TGTGCCAGCTCACTGGGGACCGACCACTATGGCTACACCTTC. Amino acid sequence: CASSLGTDHYGYTF.

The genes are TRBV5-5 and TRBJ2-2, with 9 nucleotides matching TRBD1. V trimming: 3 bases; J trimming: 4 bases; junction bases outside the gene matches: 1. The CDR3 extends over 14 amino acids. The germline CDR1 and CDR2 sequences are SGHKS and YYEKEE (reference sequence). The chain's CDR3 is CASSWDRVTGELFF. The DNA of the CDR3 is TGTGCCAGCAGCTGGGACAGGGTCACCGGGGAGCTGTTTTTT. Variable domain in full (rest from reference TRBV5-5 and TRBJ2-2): DAGVTQSPTHLIKTRGQQVTLRCSPISGHKSVSWYQQVLGQGPQFIFQYYEKEERGRGNFPDRFSARQFPNYSSELNVNALLLGDSALYLCASSWDRVTGELFFGEGSRLTVL.

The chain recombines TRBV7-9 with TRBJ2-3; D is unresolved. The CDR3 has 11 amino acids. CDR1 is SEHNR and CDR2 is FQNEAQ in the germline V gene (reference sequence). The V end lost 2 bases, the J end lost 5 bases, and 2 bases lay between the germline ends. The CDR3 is CASSLKDTQYF. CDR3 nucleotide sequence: TGTGCCAGCAGCTTAAAAGATACGCAGTATTTT.

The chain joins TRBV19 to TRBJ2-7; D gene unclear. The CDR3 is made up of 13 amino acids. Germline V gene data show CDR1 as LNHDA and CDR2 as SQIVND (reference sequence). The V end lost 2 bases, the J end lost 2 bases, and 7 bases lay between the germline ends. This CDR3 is CASSIQLPYEQYF. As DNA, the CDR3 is TGTGCCAGTAGTATACAGCTTCCCTACGAGCAGTACTTC.

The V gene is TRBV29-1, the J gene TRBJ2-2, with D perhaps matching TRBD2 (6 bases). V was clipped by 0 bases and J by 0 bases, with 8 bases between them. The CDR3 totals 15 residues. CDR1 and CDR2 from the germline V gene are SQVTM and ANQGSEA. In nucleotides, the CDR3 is TGCAGCGTTGAAGATCCGGGGGCGAACACCGGGGAGCTGTTTTTT. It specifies CSVEDPGANTGELFF.

The CDR3 is CASSPMLRLAGGNTGELFF. CDR3 DNA: TGTGCCAGCAGCCCTATGTTGAGGCTAGCGGGAGGAAACACCGGGGAGCTGTTTTTT. The chain couples TRBV5-4 to TRBJ2-2, with 11 bases aligning to TRBD2. Germline V gene lookup returns CDR1 SGHNT and CDR2 YYREEE (reference sequence). V lost 4 bases and J lost 2; bases outside the gene matches: 13. The CDR3 contains 19 residues.

CDR3 nucleotide sequence: TGCAGCGTTGAAGATTGGACTAGCGGGAGTCTTAGCACAGATACGCAGTATTTT. Translated, it gives CSVEDWTSGSLSTDTQYF. The chain carries TRBV29-1 and TRBJ2-3; TRBD2 agrees at 13 bases. Germline trimming cut 0 bases from V and 0 bases from J; bases unmatched to any gene: 6. The CDR3 is 18 amino acids. Germline values: CDR1 SQVTM, CDR2 ANQGSEA.

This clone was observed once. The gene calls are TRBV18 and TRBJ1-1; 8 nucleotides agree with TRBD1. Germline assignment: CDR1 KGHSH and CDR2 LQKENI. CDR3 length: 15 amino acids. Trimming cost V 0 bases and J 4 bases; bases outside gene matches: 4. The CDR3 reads CASSPPAGGTTEAFF. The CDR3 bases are TGTGCCAGCTCACCACCGGCAGGGGGCACCACTGAAGCTTTCTTT.

The CDR3 nucleotides read TGTGCCAGCAACCGACAGGGGGCCCTGAACACTGAAGCTTTCTTT. It yields the protein CASNRQGALNTEAFF. The genes are TRBV6-1 and TRBJ1-1; TRBD1 aligns across 10 bases. J gave up 0 bases and V 7 bases, and 5 bases lay outside the gene matches. Germline CDR1 MNHNS, CDR2 SASEGT. This CDR3 contains 15 residues.

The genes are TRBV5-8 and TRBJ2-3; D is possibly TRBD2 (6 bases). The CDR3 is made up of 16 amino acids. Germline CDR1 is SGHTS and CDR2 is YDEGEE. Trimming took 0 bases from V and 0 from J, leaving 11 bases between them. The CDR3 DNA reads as TGTGCCAGCAGCTTGGGGGTAGCGGAAAGCACAGATACGCAGTATTTT. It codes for CASSLGVAESTDTQYF.

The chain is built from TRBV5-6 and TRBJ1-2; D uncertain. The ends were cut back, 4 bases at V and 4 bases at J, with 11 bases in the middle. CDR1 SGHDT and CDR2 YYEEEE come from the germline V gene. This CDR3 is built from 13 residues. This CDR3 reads CASSPGGSYGYTF. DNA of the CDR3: TGTGCCAGCAGCCCTGGCGGTAGCTATGGCTACACCTTC.